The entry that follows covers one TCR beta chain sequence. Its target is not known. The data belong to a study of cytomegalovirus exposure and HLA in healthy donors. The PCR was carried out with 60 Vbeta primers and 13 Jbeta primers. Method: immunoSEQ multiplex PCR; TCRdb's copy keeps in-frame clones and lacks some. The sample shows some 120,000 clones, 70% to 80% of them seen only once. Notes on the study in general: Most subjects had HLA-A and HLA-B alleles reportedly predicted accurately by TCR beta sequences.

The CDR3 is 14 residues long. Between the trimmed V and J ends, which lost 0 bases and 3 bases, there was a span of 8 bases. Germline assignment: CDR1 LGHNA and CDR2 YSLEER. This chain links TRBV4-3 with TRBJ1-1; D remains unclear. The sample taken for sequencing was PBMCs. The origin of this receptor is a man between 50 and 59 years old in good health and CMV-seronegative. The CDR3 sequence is CASSQDFPDTEAFF. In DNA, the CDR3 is TGCGCCAGCAGCCAAGACTTCCCCGACACTGAAGCTTTCTTT.